These T cell receptor beta chains were read from a single sample in a study of cytomegalovirus exposure and HLA in healthy donors. Sequenced by immunoSEQ multiplex PCR; TCRdb stores in-frame clones only, minus some. Here the sample spans about 130,000 clones, just under 95% being singletons. Sequencing was performed on PBMCs. Every receptor here comes from a woman under 30 in good health and CMV-seronegative. The CDR3 runs from the conserved cysteine through the conserved F or W. A D gene is named only where the DNA matches it firmly. The size entry is marked missing in some rows and otherwise reads once, few, many or a size class.

TRBJ2-7 | TRBV6-6 | TRBD2 | NA | TGTGCCAGCAGTTACTCGAGGCTAGCGGGAGGCTACGAGCAGTACTTC | CASSYSRLAGGYEQYF
TRBJ1-1 | TRBV5-1 | NA | once | TGCGCCAGCACACCCTCGACGGGAAGCAGGGAAGCTTTCTTT | CASTPSTGSREAFF
TRBJ2-5 | TRBV6-5 | NA | NA | TGTGCCAGCAGTTACGGATCAGGCCAAGAGACCCAGTACTTC | CASSYGSGQETQYF
TRBJ2-3 | TRBV2 | TRBD2 | NA | TGTGCCAGCAGTGGGCCGGGACTAGCGGGAGAGGTTACGCAGTATTTT | CASSGPGLAGEVTQYF
TRBJ1-4 | TRBV27 | NA | NA | TGTGCCAGCAGTGGGCAGCTTAATGAAAAACTGTTTTTT | CASSGQLNEKLFF
TRBJ1-1 | TRBV5-1 | NA | once | TGCGCCAGCAGCTTGTACGGGGTCGGGGGCACTGAAGCTTTCTTT | CASSLYGVGGTEAFF
TRBJ2-1 | TRBV5-1 | TRBD2 | NA | TGCGCCAGCAGCCCGAGCGGGAGGACTGGATCCTACAATGAGCAGTTCTTC | CASSPSGRTGSYNEQFF
TRBJ2-5 | TRBV4-2 | TRBD2 | NA | TGTGCCAGCAGCCAGGGGACTAGCGGGGGAATTGGGGAGACCCAGTACTTC | CASSQGTSGGIGETQYF
TRBJ2-3 | TRBV5-1 | TRBD2 | NA | TGCGCCAGCAGCCAGCAAGAGGGGAGGGCCACGCAGTATTTT | CASSQQEGRATQYF
TRBJ2-7 | TRBV27 | NA | once | TGTGCCAGCAGTTGGTATGGGGCAGGGCCTACCTACGAGCAGTACTTC | CASSWYGAGPTYEQYF
TRBJ1-2 | TRBV19 | NA | NA | TGTGCCAGTATTGGGCTTGGCAGGTACACCTTC | CASIGLGRYTF
TRBJ1-2 | TRBV7-9 | NA | NA | TGTGCCAGCAGCTTCGACGAGGGAGGCTACACCTTC | CASSFDEGGYTF
TRBJ2-3 | TRBV7-2 | TRBD1 | NA | TGTGCCAGCAGCCAGGGACAGTCCATAGCAGATACGCAGTATTTT | CASSQGQSIADTQYF
TRBJ2-5 | TRBV18 | TRBD2 | NA | TGTGCCAGCTCACTCGTGTCGGGACTAGCGTATCAAGAGACCCAGTACTTC | CASSLVSGLAYQETQYF
TRBJ1-3 | TRBV30 | TRBD1 | NA | TGTGCCTGGAGTAGGGGACAGGGATCAGGGGTTGGCTCTGGAAACACCATATATTTT | CAWSRGQGSGVGSGNTIYF
TRBJ2-6 | TRBV5-6 | NA | NA | TGTGCCAGCAGCAGAAGCCCGACTGGGGCCAACGTCCTGACTTTC | CASSRSPTGANVLTF
TRBJ2-1 | TRBV9 | TRBD1 | NA | TGTGCCAGCAGCGTAGGGACAGGGGATGAGCAGTTCTTC | CASSVGTGDEQFF
TRBJ1-6 | TRBV6-5 | NA | NA | TGTGCCAGCAGTTACGGTAGCTCCTATAATTCACCCCTCCACTTT | CASSYGSSYNSPLHF
TRBJ1-5 | TRBV9 | TRBD1 | NA | TGTGCCAGCAGCGTAACAGGGGACGATCAGCCCCAGCATTTT | CASSVTGDDQPQHF
TRBJ1-4 | TRBV23-1 | NA | NA | TGCGCCAGCAGTCCCGGGTTCTTGTATGAAAAACTGTTTTTT | CASSPGFLYEKLFF
TRBJ2-5 | TRBV4-1 | TRBD2 | NA | TGCGCCAGCAGCCAAGGGGGTAGCGGGGGGCCTGAAAAAGAGACCCAGTACTTC | CASSQGGSGGPEKETQYF